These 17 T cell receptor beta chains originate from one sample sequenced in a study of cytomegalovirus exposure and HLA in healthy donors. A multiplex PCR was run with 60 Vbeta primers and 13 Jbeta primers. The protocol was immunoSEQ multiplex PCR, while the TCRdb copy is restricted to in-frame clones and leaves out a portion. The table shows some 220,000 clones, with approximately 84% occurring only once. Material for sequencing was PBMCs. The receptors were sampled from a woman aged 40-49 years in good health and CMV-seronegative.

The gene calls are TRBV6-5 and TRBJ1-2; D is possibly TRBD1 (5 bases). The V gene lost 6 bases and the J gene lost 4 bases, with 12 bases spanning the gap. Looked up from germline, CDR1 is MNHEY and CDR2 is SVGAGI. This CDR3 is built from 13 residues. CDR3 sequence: CASSLPGGYGYTF. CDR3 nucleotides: TGTGCCAGCAGCCTCCCGGGGGGCTATGGCTACACCTTC.

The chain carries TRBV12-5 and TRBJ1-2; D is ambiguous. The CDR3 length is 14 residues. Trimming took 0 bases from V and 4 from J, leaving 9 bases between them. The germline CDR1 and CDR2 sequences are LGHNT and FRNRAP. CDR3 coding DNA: TGTGCTAGTGGTTTGGTAATGAATAGCTATGGCTACACCTTC. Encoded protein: CASGLVMNSYGYTF.

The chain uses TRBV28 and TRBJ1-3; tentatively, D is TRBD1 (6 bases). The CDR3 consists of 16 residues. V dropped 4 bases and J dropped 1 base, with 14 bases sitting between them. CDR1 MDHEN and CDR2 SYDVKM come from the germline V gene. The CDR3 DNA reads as TGTGCCAGCAGTTCAGGGGCCCTCTTATCTGGAAACACCATATATTTT. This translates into CASSSGALLSGNTIYF.

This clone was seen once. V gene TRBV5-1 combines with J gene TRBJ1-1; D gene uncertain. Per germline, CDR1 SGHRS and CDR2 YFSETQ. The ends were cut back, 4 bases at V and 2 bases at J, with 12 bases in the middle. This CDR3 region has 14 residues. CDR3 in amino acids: CASSPRRTNTEAFF. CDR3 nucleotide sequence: TGCGCCAGCAGCCCCAGGCGGACTAACACTGAAGCTTTCTTT.

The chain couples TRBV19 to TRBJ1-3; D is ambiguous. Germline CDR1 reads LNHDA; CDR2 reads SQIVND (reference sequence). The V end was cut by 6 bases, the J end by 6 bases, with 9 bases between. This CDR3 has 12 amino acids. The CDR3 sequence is CASSLTENTIYF. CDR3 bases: TGTGCCAGTAGCCTTACAGAAAACACCATATATTTT.

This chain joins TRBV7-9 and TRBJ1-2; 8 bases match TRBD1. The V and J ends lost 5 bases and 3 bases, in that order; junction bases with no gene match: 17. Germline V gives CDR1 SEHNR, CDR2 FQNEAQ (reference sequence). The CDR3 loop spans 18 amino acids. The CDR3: CASSAHRGGDRRDYGYTF. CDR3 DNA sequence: TGTGCCAGCAGCGCCCATAGGGGGGGGGACAGGCGAGACTATGGCTACACCTTC.

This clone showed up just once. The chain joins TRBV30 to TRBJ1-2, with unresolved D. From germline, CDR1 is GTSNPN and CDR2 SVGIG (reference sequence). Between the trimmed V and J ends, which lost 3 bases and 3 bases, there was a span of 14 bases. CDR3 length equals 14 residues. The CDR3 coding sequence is TGTGCCTGGAGGATCCAGAACAGTTACTATGGCTACACCTTC. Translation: CAWRIQNSYYGYTF.

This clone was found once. The CDR3 DNA follows: TGTGCCAGCAGTTCGAGGGGCGGGGGCACAGATACGCAGTATTTT. It translates to CASSSRGGGTDTQYF. V usage is TRBV6-1 and J usage is TRBJ2-3; D possibly corresponds to TRBD2 (6 bases). V lost 5 bases and J lost 1, with 13 bases in between. This CDR3 is built from 15 residues. Germline V gene sequence: CDR1 MNHNS, CDR2 SASEGT.

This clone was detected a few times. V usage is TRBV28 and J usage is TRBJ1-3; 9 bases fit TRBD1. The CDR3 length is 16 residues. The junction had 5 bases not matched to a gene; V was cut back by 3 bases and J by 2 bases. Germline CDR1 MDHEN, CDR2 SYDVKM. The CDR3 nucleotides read TGTGCCAGCAGTTTTCGACAGGGGGTTACTGGAAACACCATATATTTT. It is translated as CASSFRQGVTGNTIYF.

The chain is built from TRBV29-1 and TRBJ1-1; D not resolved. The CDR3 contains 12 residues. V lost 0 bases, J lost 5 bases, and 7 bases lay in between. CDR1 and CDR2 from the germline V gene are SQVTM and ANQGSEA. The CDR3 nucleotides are TGCAGCGTTGAAGATATCCGTACTGAAGCTTTCTTT. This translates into CSVEDIRTEAFF.

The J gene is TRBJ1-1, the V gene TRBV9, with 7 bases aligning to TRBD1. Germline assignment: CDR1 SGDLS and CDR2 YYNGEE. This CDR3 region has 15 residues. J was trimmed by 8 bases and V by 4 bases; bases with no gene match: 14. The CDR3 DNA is TGTGCCAGCAGCCCCTCGGGACAGTCCCTGCCGGAAGCTTTCTTT. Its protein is CASSPSGQSLPEAFF.

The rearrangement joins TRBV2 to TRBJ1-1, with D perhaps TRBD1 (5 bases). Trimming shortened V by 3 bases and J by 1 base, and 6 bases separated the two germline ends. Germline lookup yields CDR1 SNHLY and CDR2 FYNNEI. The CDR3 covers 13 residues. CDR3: CASSDTGNTEAFF. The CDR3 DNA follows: TGTGCCAGCAGTGATACAGGGAACACTGAAGCTTTCTTT. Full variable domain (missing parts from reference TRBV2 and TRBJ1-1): EPEVTQTPSHQVTQMGQEVILRCVPISNHLYFYWYRQILGQKVEFLVSFYNNEISEKSEIFDDQFSVERPDGSNFTLKIRSTKLEDSAMYFCASSDTGNTEAFFGQGTRLTVV.

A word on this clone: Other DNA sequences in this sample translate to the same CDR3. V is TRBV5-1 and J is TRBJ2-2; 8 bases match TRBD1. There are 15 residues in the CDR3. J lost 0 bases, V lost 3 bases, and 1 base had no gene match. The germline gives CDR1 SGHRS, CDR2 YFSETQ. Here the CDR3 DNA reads TGCGCCAGCAGCTCGGGACAGGCGAACACCGGGGAGCTGTTTTTT. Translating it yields CASSSGQANTGELFF. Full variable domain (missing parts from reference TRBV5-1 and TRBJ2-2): KAGVTQTPRYLIKTRGQQVTLSCSPISGHRSVSWYQQTPGQGLQFLFEYFSETQRNKGNFPGRFSGRQFSNSRSEMNVSTLELGDSALYLCASSSGQANTGELFFGEGSRLTVL.

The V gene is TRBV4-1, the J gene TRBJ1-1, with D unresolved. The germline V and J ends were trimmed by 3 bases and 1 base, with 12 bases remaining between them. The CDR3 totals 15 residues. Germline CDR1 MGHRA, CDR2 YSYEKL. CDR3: CASSHPNRENTEAFF. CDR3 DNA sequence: TGCGCCAGCAGCCACCCTAATCGGGAGAACACTGAAGCTTTCTTT.

The CDR3 DNA follows: TGTGCCAGCAGCCAAGCGGAGGGGGCTCGTTACGAGCAGTACTTC. Amino acid sequence: CASSQAEGARYEQYF. The rearrangement links TRBV4-2 to TRBJ2-5, with D possibly TRBD1 on 7 matching bases. Judging by the DNA end, TRBJ2-7 fits better; the J call may be wrong. In germline, CDR1 is LGHNA, CDR2 YNFKEQ. The CDR3 is 15 residues long.

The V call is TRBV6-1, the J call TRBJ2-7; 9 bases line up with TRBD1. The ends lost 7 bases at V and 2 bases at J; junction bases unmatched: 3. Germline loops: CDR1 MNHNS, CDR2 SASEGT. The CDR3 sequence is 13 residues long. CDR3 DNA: TGTGCCAGCACTGGGACAGGGCCCTACGAGCAGTACTTC. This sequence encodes CASTGTGPYEQYF.

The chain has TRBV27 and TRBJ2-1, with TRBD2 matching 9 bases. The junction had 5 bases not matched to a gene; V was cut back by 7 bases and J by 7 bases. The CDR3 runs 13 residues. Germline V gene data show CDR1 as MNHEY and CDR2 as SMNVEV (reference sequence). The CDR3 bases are TGTGCCAGCATGGCGGGGGGGCTGAATGAGCAGTTCTTC. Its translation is CASMAGGLNEQFF.